Shown below are 14 T cell receptor beta chains from a single sample sequenced in a study of cytomegalovirus exposure and HLA in healthy donors. With 60 Vbeta and 13 Jbeta primers, the PCR was carried out. Clones were read by immunoSEQ multiplex PCR, and TCRdb kept only the in-frame ones, dropping some. The sample includes 210,000 or so clones, over 60% of them seen just once. The sample was PBMCs. The receptors shown here come from a woman aged 30 to 39 in good health and CMV-seropositive.

This chain connects TRBV11-2 to TRBJ2-7, with D possibly matching TRBD1 (6 bases). The CDR3 loop spans 14 amino acids. Germline lookup yields CDR1 SGHAT and CDR2 FQNNGV. The V gene lost 3 bases and the J gene lost 4 bases, with 13 bases spanning the gap. CDR3 sequence reads: CASSFFGQGYEQYF. CDR3 DNA sequence: TGTGCCAGCAGCTTCTTTGGTCAGGGGTACGAGCAGTACTTC.

The rearrangement joins TRBV28 to TRBJ1-1, with a tentative D call TRBD1 (6 bases). The CDR3 sequence is 13 residues long. The germline CDR1 and CDR2 sequences are MDHEN and SYDVKM. The ends were cut back, 3 bases at V and 5 bases at J, with 10 bases in the middle. The CDR3 is CASSLTGLTEAFF. CDR3 in DNA: TGTGCCAGCAGTTTGACAGGTCTTACTGAAGCTTTCTTT. The entire variable domain, with the rest obtained from reference TRBV28 and TRBJ1-1, is as follows: DVKVTQSSRYLVKRTGEKVFLECVQDMDHENMFWYRQDPGLGLRLIYFSYDVKMKEKGDIPEGYSVSREKKERFSLILESASTNQTSMYLCASSLTGLTEAFFGQGTRLTVV.

The chain combines TRBV20-1 with TRBJ1-1, with D possibly matching TRBD1 (5 bases). Germline V gene data show CDR1 as DFQATT and CDR2 as SNEGSKA (reference sequence). CDR3 length: 10 residues. CDR3 coding DNA: TGCAGCGCCGCAGGGATCGAAGCTTTCTTT. Translating gives CSAAGIEAFF.

This chain uses TRBV20-1 with TRBJ2-2; D uncertain. The germline V and J ends were trimmed by 1 base and 10 bases, with 7 bases remaining between them. This CDR3 is 11 amino acids long. Germline V gene lookup returns CDR1 DFQATT and CDR2 SNEGSKA (reference sequence). CDR3 residues: CSARVQKELFF. CDR3 in DNA: TGCAGTGCTAGAGTACAGAAGGAGCTGTTTTTT.

This chain connects TRBV5-1 to TRBJ2-1, with a possible D match to TRBD1 (5 bases). This CDR3 has 15 amino acids. V was cut by 4 bases and J by 9 bases, with 20 bases left in between. Germline loops: CDR1 SGHRS, CDR2 YFSETQ. CDR3 sequence: CASSLDSHGIGEQFF. The CDR3 nucleotides are TGCGCCAGCAGCCTCGACAGTCACGGAATCGGTGAGCAGTTCTTC. Combining the CDR3 with reference TRBV5-1 and TRBJ2-1 gives the whole variable domain KAGVTQTPRYLIKTRGQQVTLSCSPISGHRSVSWYQQTPGQGLQFLFEYFSETQRNKGNFPGRFSGRQFSNSRSEMNVSTLELGDSALYLCASSLDSHGIGEQFFGPGTRLTVL.

Only a few counts were recorded for this clone. The chain recombines TRBV4-2 with TRBJ1-1; a weak D match, TRBD1 (5 bases). V was shortened by 2 bases and J by 0 bases, with 10 bases between the two germline ends. From germline, CDR1 is LGHNA and CDR2 YNFKEQ. CDR3 length: 15 amino acids. CDR3 loop: CASSQSTGMNTEAFF. DNA for the CDR3: TGTGCCAGCAGCCAAAGTACAGGTATGAACACTGAAGCTTTCTTT.

V usage is TRBV19 and J usage is TRBJ1-1; tentatively, D is TRBD1 (6 bases). The germline gives CDR1 LNHDA, CDR2 SQIVND (reference sequence). V was clipped by 6 bases and J by 4 bases, with 15 bases between them. The CDR3 totals 14 residues. The CDR3: CASRQQGIGTEAFF. The CDR3 coding sequence is TGTGCCAGTAGACAACAGGGTATAGGCACTGAAGCTTTCTTT.

This clone was found once. The chain has TRBV6-5 and TRBJ2-1; TRBD2 agrees at 7 bases. Trimming at V came to 6 bases and at J to 15 bases, leaving 8 bases not matched to a gene. This CDR3 spans 11 amino acids. CDR1 MNHEY and CDR2 SVGAGI come from the germline V gene. Here the CDR3 DNA reads TGTGCCAGCAGGAGAGCGGGATCTATGTTCTTC. Translated, it gives CASRRAGSMFF.

This rearrangement joins TRBV4-3 to TRBJ2-7; tentative D call: TRBD1 (6 bases). In germline, CDR1 is LGHNA, CDR2 YSLEER. This CDR3 contains 18 residues. Trimming pared 0 bases from V and 3 bases from J, leaving 21 bases between. CDR3 protein: CASSQDQGRPGHLYEQYF. In nucleotides, the CDR3 is TGCGCCAGCAGCCAAGATCAGGGGCGGCCGGGACACCTCTACGAGCAGTACTTC.

This clone has a single count. The chain is built from TRBV18 and TRBJ2-7, with D unresolved. V lost 6 bases and J 6 bases, leaving 12 bases between the germline ends. CDR1 is KGHSH, CDR2 LQKENI, per germline. This CDR3 contains 12 residues. The CDR3 region has the DNA TGTGCCAGCTCCTCCTACGATTCCGAGCAGTACTTC. Its protein product is CASSSYDSEQYF.

V usage is TRBV7-9 and J usage is TRBJ2-7, with a weak D call TRBD1 (5 bases). With 4 bases removed from V and 3 bases from J, the gap between germline ends came to 19 bases. Germline CDR1 SEHNR, CDR2 FQNEAQ (reference sequence). The CDR3 runs 16 residues. CDR3 DNA: TGTGCCAGCAGCTACCCCGCGACAGACGGTCACTACGAGCAGTACTTC. Residues: CASSYPATDGHYEQYF.

The V gene is TRBV7-9, the J gene TRBJ2-5; 8 nucleotides agree with TRBD1. This CDR3 has 14 amino acids. Germline lookup yields CDR1 SEHNR and CDR2 FQNEAQ (reference sequence). V dropped 3 bases and J dropped 1; count of bases not matched to a gene: 1. The CDR3 DNA is TGTGCCAGCAGCTTGGACAGGGCCCAAGAGACCCAGTACTTC. Its protein is CASSLDRAQETQYF.

This rearrangement joins TRBV30 to TRBJ1-6; the D gene is possibly TRBD1 (5 bases). Germline CDR1 GTSNPN, CDR2 SVGIG (reference sequence). The CDR3 has 16 residues. Trimming took 3 bases from V and 8 from J, leaving 20 bases between them. The CDR3 coding sequence is TGTGCCTGGAGCAAATACATCCAGGGTAGTGATTCACCCCTCCACTTT. Translation: CAWSKYIQGSDSPLHF.

This chain joins TRBV19 and TRBJ2-7; 9 bases line up with TRBD1. V was clipped by 4 bases and J by 3 bases; unmatched bases: 10. The germline CDR1 and CDR2 sequences are LNHDA and SQIVND (reference sequence). CDR3 length: 16 residues. CDR3 sequence: CASSTSPGQGFYEQYF. For the CDR3, the DNA is TGTGCCAGTAGTACTTCGCCGGGACAGGGTTTCTACGAGCAGTACTTC.